The 24 T cell receptor beta chains below all came from one sample that was sequenced in a study of CD4 T cells in relation to SARS-CoV-2 and coronaviruses. These receptors are not linked to any known antigen. Generated by immunoSEQ multiplex PCR, the TCRdb table keeps only in-frame clones and is missing some. Of roughly 18,000 clones listed, around three quarters were seen once; the top ten hold approximately 11%. CD4+ T cells from unexposed donors were obtained before the COVID-19 pandemic (2011-2018). Isolation of CD4+ T cells took place after nine to ten days in culture. Specimen: CD4+ T cells from PBMCs, cultured in vitro. These receptors were obtained from a human donor in good health.

The rearrangement links TRBV29-1 to TRBJ2-3, with D hard to call. Germline V gene sequence: CDR1 SQVTM, CDR2 ANQGSEA. V gave up 5 bases and J gave up 3 bases, with 15 bases separating them. CDR3 length: 14 amino acids. CDR3 amino acids: CSVLTVGETDTQYF. The DNA for the CDR3 is TGCAGCGTTCTCACTGTGGGCGAAACAGATACGCAGTATTTT.

V usage is TRBV7-9 and J usage is TRBJ1-1; D is ambiguous. Trimming shortened V by 5 bases and J by 1 base, and 11 bases separated the two germline ends. Germline values: CDR1 SEHNR, CDR2 FQNEAQ (reference sequence). The CDR3 is 14 amino acids. In nucleotides, the CDR3 is TGTGCCAGCAGCAAACCTCTCCGGAACACTGAAGCTTTCTTT. Its protein is CASSKPLRNTEAFF.

The J gene is TRBJ2-1, the V gene TRBV5-6; D may be TRBD1 or TRBD2 (5 bases each). Germline V gives CDR1 SGHDT, CDR2 YYEEEE. Trimming pared 1 base from V and 9 bases from J, leaving 8 bases between. The CDR3 is made up of 12 amino acids. The CDR3 here is CASSLFGGEQFF. The CDR3 DNA is TGTGCCAGCAGCTTGTTTGGGGGTGAGCAGTTCTTC.

This chain uses TRBV5-5 with TRBJ1-2; maybe TRBD1 (5 bases). The germline CDR1 and CDR2 sequences are SGHKS and YYEKEE (reference sequence). Between the trimmed V and J ends, which lost 3 bases and 7 bases, there was a span of 19 bases. The CDR3 is 15 amino acids. The DNA of the CDR3 is TGTGCCAGCAGCTCCGTGTTCAGGGAGGAGAGTGGCTACACCTTC. It specifies CASSSVFREESGYTF.

The J gene is TRBJ1-1, the V gene TRBV9, with D possibly being TRBD1 (5 bases). V lost 0 bases and J lost 4, with 13 bases in between. CDR1 and CDR2 (germline): SGDLS, YYNGEE. CDR3 length: 15 amino acids. In nucleotides, the CDR3 is TGTGCCAGCAGCGTAGGCCCCGGAAGGGGCACTGAAGCTTTCTTT. The encoded protein is CASSVGPGRGTEAFF.

V gene TRBV7-6 combines with J gene TRBJ2-3; 10 bases agree with TRBD2. The CDR3 sequence is 17 residues long. V gave up 5 bases and J gave up 4 bases; unmatched junction bases: 12. Germline lookup yields CDR1 SGHVS and CDR2 FNYEAQ. The CDR3 is CASSQPTRLAGADTQYF. The CDR3 DNA is TGTGCCAGCAGCCAACCTACAAGGCTAGCGGGAGCAGATACGCAGTATTTT.

V gene TRBV6-5 combines with J gene TRBJ1-6; possibly TRBD1 for D (6 bases). CDR1 MNHEY and CDR2 SVGAGI come from the germline V gene. V dropped 6 bases and J dropped 10 bases, with 19 bases sitting between them. The CDR3 has 15 residues. The CDR3 DNA reads TGTGCCAGCAGCAGGGGACATTTCTTTGGCTCACCCCTCCACTTT. The encoded protein is CASSRGHFFGSPLHF.

This clone has only a few counts. The gene calls are TRBV7-9 and TRBJ2-3; D is possibly TRBD2 (5 bases). The germline V gene encodes CDR1 SEHNR and CDR2 FQNEAQ (reference sequence). Trimming removed 9 bases from V and 1 base from J, with 14 bases in between. The CDR3 has 14 amino acids. CDR3 region: CASGNGIGTDTQYF. CDR3 nucleotide sequence: TGTGCCAGTGGTAACGGGATCGGCACAGATACGCAGTATTTT. Full variable domain (remainder filled in from reference TRBV7-9 and TRBJ2-3): DTGVSQNPRHKITKRGQNVTFRCDPISEHNRLYWYRQTLGQGPEFLTYFQNEAQLEKSRLLSDRFSAERPKGSFSTLEIQRTEQGDSAMYLCASGNGIGTDTQYFGPGTRLTVL.

The V gene is TRBV5-1, the J gene TRBJ2-5, with 9 bases identical to TRBD2. The CDR3 sequence is 17 residues long. Germline trimming cut 4 bases from V and 4 bases from J; bases unmatched to any gene: 14. CDR1 is SGHRS and CDR2 is YFSETQ in the germline V gene. The CDR3 here is CASSLRRAGGPSETQYF. The CDR3 DNA is TGCGCCAGCAGCCTACGGCGGGCGGGAGGGCCGTCAGAGACCCAGTACTTC.

The rearrangement uses TRBV6-5 and TRBJ2-7; D unclear. Trimming removed 0 bases from V and 0 bases from J, with 6 bases in between. The germline V gene encodes CDR1 MNHEY and CDR2 SVGAGI. The CDR3 extends over 14 amino acids. CDR3 in amino acids: CASSYSGSSYEQYF. CDR3 nucleotide sequence: TGTGCCAGCAGTTACTCGGGCAGCTCCTACGAGCAGTACTTC.

J is TRBJ2-1 and V is TRBV15; TRBD1 might be the D (6 bases). V shed 2 bases and J shed 6 bases, with 11 bases lying between them. Germline values: CDR1 LNHNV, CDR2 YYDKDF (reference sequence). This CDR3 spans 14 amino acids. The CDR3 nucleotides are TGTGCCACCAGCAGAACTACAGGGTTCAATGAGCAGTTCTTC. Protein sequence: CATSRTTGFNEQFF.

The chain has TRBV6-5 and TRBJ1-5, with unresolved D. V shed 2 bases and J shed 7 bases, with 9 bases lying between them. CDR3 length: 13 amino acids. Looked up from germline, CDR1 is MNHEY and CDR2 is SVGAGI. DNA of the CDR3: TGTGCCAGCAGTTACACAGTTGGGCAGCCCCAGCATTTT. Translating it yields CASSYTVGQPQHF.

The CDR3 loop is CASSLGTQEKLFF. For the CDR3, the DNA is TGTGCCAGCAGCTTGGGGACCCAAGAAAAACTGTTTTTT. The gene calls are TRBV7-2 and TRBJ1-4; weak D call: TRBD1 (5 bases). The CDR3 spans 13 residues. V was clipped by 3 bases and J by 8 bases, with 10 bases between them. From germline, CDR1 is SGHTA and CDR2 FQGNSA.

The chain employs TRBV9 and TRBJ1-6, with D hard to call. V was cut by 0 bases and J by 10 bases, with 11 bases left in between. The germline gives CDR1 SGDLS, CDR2 YYNGEE. The CDR3 loop spans 14 amino acids. CDR3 sequence (DNA): TGTGCCAGCAGCGTAGGATGGCGGAACTCACCCCTCCACTTT. Its protein product is CASSVGWRNSPLHF.

The rearrangement joins TRBV7-2 to TRBJ2-5, with 14 bases identical to TRBD2. The germline gives CDR1 SGHTA, CDR2 FQGNSA. V gave up 4 bases and J gave up 1 base; unmatched junction bases: 2. This CDR3 is built from 16 residues. CDR3 residues: CASSSGLAGGQETQYF. The CDR3 DNA sequence: TGTGCCAGCAGCTCCGGACTAGCGGGGGGCCAAGAGACCCAGTACTTC.

The V call is TRBV12-5, the J call TRBJ2-2, with 7 nucleotides matching TRBD1. With 3 bases clipped from V and 3 bases from J, the junction kept 7 bases outside the gene matches. Germline CDR1 reads LGHNT; CDR2 reads FRNRAP. This CDR3 comprises 16 residues. The CDR3 bases are TGTGCTAGTGGTTTCCTACAGGGGTGGGACACCGGGGAGCTGTTTTTT. This sequence encodes CASGFLQGWDTGELFF.

The gene calls are TRBV20-1 and TRBJ1-2; TRBD1 is a possible D gene (5 bases). The CDR3 is 13 residues long. Trimming took 6 bases from V and 4 from J, leaving 15 bases between them. Germline CDR1 reads DFQATT; CDR2 reads SNEGSKA (reference sequence). This CDR3 reads CSASTTGPYGYTF. CDR3 sequence (DNA): TGCAGTGCAAGTACGACGGGACCCTATGGCTACACCTTC.

This clone has just one count. The rearrangement joins TRBV6-5 to TRBJ1-4; TRBD1 matches at 9 bases. V trimming: 6 bases; J trimming: 0 bases; junction bases outside the gene matches: 2. Germline V gene sequence: CDR1 MNHEY, CDR2 SVGAGI. The CDR3 is made up of 15 amino acids. The chain's CDR3 is CASRDRGTTNEKLFF. The CDR3, as DNA: TGTGCCAGCAGGGACAGGGGAACAACTAATGAAAAACTGTTTTTT.

A single count supports this clone. This chain connects TRBV19 to TRBJ2-3, with 7 nucleotides matching TRBD1. This CDR3 is 15 amino acids long. V shed 8 bases and J 3 bases; nucleotides not matched to a gene: 11. CDR1 is LNHDA and CDR2 is SQIVND in the germline V gene (reference sequence). The CDR3, as DNA: TGTGCCAGTTCGAGGGGGCAGGTGGTTACAGATACGCAGTATTTT. Its protein is CASSRGQVVTDTQYF.

This chain links TRBV7-9 with TRBJ1-1, with 9 bases matching TRBD1. Germline trimming cut 5 bases from V and 8 bases from J; bases unmatched to any gene: 3. CDR1 and CDR2 (germline): SEHNR, FQNEAQ (reference sequence). The CDR3 has 12 amino acids. The chain's CDR3 is CASSRGTGEAFF. Written as DNA, the CDR3 is TGTGCCAGCAGCCGAGGGACAGGGGAAGCTTTCTTT.

This clone was observed a handful of times. The chain has TRBV30 and TRBJ2-2; D call uncertain. In germline, CDR1 is GTSNPN, CDR2 SVGIG (reference sequence). The CDR3 covers 13 residues. V lost 2 bases to trimming and J lost 6 bases, with 10 bases between them. CDR3 bases: TGTGCCTGGAGTTACGGGCGATCCGGGGAGCTGTTTTTT. Translated: CAWSYGRSGELFF.

This clone was found once. The chain recombines TRBV5-1 with TRBJ1-2, with TRBD1 identical over 7 bases. Per the germline V gene, CDR1 is SGHRS and CDR2 is YFSETQ. The CDR3 has 13 residues. V shed 4 bases, J shed 3 bases, and the junction held 3 bases outside the gene matches. CDR3 sequence (DNA): TGCGCCAGCAGCGCACAGGGGCACTATGGCTACACCTTC. As protein: CASSAQGHYGYTF. The full variable domain, its missing parts supplied by reference TRBV5-1 and TRBJ1-2, is KAGVTQTPRYLIKTRGQQVTLSCSPISGHRSVSWYQQTPGQGLQFLFEYFSETQRNKGNFPGRFSGRQFSNSRSEMNVSTLELGDSALYLCASSAQGHYGYTFGSGTRLTVV.

This chain links TRBV13 with TRBJ2-7; D may be TRBD2 (5 bases). CDR1 and CDR2 from the germline V gene are PRHDT and FYEKMQ (reference sequence). The CDR3 length is 14 residues. Trimming removed 4 bases at V and 3 bases at J, with 13 bases between. The CDR3 DNA is TGTGCCAGCAGCTCCAACAGCGGCAACTACGAGCAGTACTTC. It translates to CASSSNSGNYEQYF.

This clone was seen a handful of times. The gene calls are TRBV12-3 or TRBV12-4 and TRBJ1-1, with TRBD1 matching over 7 bases. This CDR3 spans 11 amino acids. The V segment lost 8 bases and the J segment 8 bases; nucleotides outside the gene matches: 5. CDR3 sequence reads: CASSSRGEAFF. The CDR3, as DNA: TGTGCCAGCTCCTCCAGGGGGGAAGCTTTCTTT.